Listed below are T cell receptor beta chains from one sample, sequenced in a study of shared clonotypes between healthy human individuals. The protocol was immunoSEQ multiplex PCR, while the TCRdb copy is restricted to in-frame clones and leaves out a portion. This table has some 2,100,000 clones, approximately 94% appearing once. The sample consisted of naive CD4+ T cells sorted from blood. The receptors here all came from a man younger than 35 in good health. CDR3s include the opening cysteine and the closing phenylalanine or tryptophan. A D gene is named only where the DNA matches it firmly. Clone size is not always given. Where it is, it says once, few, many or a class for expanded clones.

- | TRBJ2-5 | - | 14 | TRBV18 | CASSPGVKKETQYF | TGTGCCAGCTCACCGGGGGTCAAGAAAGAGACCCAGTACTTC
- | TRBJ2-5 | - | 15 | TRBV7-2 | CASSLDVGRQETQYF | TGTGCCAGCAGCTTAGATGTCGGGAGACAAGAGACCCAGTACTTC
TRBD2 | TRBJ2-5 | - | 18 | TRBV9 | CASSISLGTSGTQETQYF | TGTGCCAGCAGCATCTCCCTGGGGACTAGCGGTACACAAGAGACCCAGTACTTC
TRBD1 | TRBJ1-1 | - | 15 | TRBV7-9 | CASSLQGALNTEAFF | TGTGCCAGCAGTTTACAGGGGGCATTGAACACTGAAGCTTTCTTT
- | TRBJ1-2 | - | 14 | TRBV7-8 | CASSLAQGHYGYTF | TGTGCCAGCAGCTTAGCGCAGGGGCACTATGGCTACACCTTC
- | TRBJ1-3 | - | 16 | TRBV2 | CASSEAGVLSGNTIYF | TGTGCCAGCAGTGAAGCGGGGGTACTCTCTGGAAACACCATATATTTT
- | TRBJ2-1 | - | 16 | TRBV7-2 | CASSAVRDGGLNEQFF | TGTGCCAGCAGCGCCGTCCGGGACGGAGGCCTTAATGAGCAGTTCTTC
TRBD2 | TRBJ2-1 | - | 15 | TRBV9 | CASSGFSGGANEQFF | TGTGCCAGCAGCGGATTTAGCGGGGGGGCAAATGAGCAGTTCTTC
TRBD2 | TRBJ2-2 | - | 16 | TRBV7-9 | CASTPGLAGRTGELFF | TGTGCCAGCACACCCGGACTAGCGGGTCGCACCGGGGAGCTGTTTTTT
- | TRBJ1-1 | - | 15 | TRBV19 | CASSTQAAVNTEAFF | TGTGCCAGTAGTACACAGGCGGCAGTGAACACTGAAGCTTTCTTT
- | TRBJ2-7 | - | 17 | TRBV28 | CASSFVHGAGSPYEQYF | TGTGCCAGCAGTTTTGTACATGGGGCAGGGAGCCCCTACGAGCAGTACTTC
- | TRBJ2-1 | - | 15 | TRBV19 | CASSITSAKVSEQFF | TGTGCCAGTAGTATAACGTCAGCCAAAGTCAGTGAGCAGTTCTTC
- | TRBJ1-1 | - | 17 | TRBV7-6 | CASSSGPIGRMNTEAFF | TGTGCCAGCAGCTCCGGCCCGATTGGACGGATGAACACTGAAGCTTTCTTT
- | TRBJ2-3 | - | 15 | TRBV19 | CASSKVTSGPDTQYF | TGTGCCAGTAGTAAGGTGACTAGTGGCCCAGATACGCAGTATTTT
TRBD1 | TRBJ2-2 | once | 16 | TRBV19 | CASSIDRDSGTRELFF | TGTGCCAGTAGTATAGACAGGGACAGCGGTACACGGGAGCTGTTTTTT
- | TRBJ2-5 | - | 12 | TRBV2 | CASSVLLETQYF | TGTGCCAGCAGTGTTCTGTTAGAGACCCAGTACTTC
TRBD1 | TRBJ2-7 | - | 15 | TRBV5-4 | CASSLAEGQGVEQYF | TGTGCCAGCAGCTTGGCGGAAGGACAGGGCGTCGAGCAGTACTTC
TRBD1 | TRBJ2-3 | - | 16 | TRBV27 | CASRPWGAGGADTQYF | TGTGCCAGCAGACCATGGGGGGCAGGGGGCGCAGATACGCAGTATTTT
TRBD2 | TRBJ2-7 | - | 14 | TRBV6-1 | CASSPGRVGYEQYF | TGTGCCAGCAGCCCGGGGAGGGTAGGGTACGAGCAGTACTTC
- | TRBJ1-5 | - | 13 | TRBV2 | CASSEDSPRPQHF | TGTGCCAGCAGTGAGGACAGCCCCCGGCCCCAGCATTTT
TRBD1 | TRBJ1-4 | - | 15 | TRBV19 | CASSQGQATNEKLFF | TGTGCCAGTAGCCAAGGACAGGCAACTAATGAAAAACTGTTTTTT
TRBD2 | TRBJ2-3 | - | 15 | TRBV10-3 | CATRESGASTDTQYF | TGTGCCACTCGGGAAAGCGGGGCTAGCACAGATACGCAGTATTTT
- | TRBJ2-3 | - | 14 | TRBV5-4 | CASSLVSGTDTQYF | TGTGCCAGCAGCTTGGTGTCGGGCACAGATACGCAGTATTTT
- | TRBJ2-3 | - | 12 | TRBV5-6 | CASSLATDTQYF | TGTGCCAGCAGCTTGGCTACAGATACGCAGTATTTT
TRBD2 | TRBJ2-5 | - | 15 | TRBV2 | CASSVYLAGRETQYF | TGTGCCAGCAGCGTTTACTTAGCGGGAAGGGAGACCCAGTACTTC
- | TRBJ1-4 | - | 14 | TRBV9 | CASSVGQINEKLFF | TGTGCCAGCAGCGTCGGACAGATTAATGAAAAACTGTTTTTT
- | TRBJ2-3 | - | 16 | TRBV12-5 | CASGLYRTGSLDTQYF | TGTGCTAGTGGTTTGTACCGTACAGGGTCTCTGGATACGCAGTATTTT
- | TRBJ2-3 | - | 14 | TRBV18 | CASSSDSSTDTQYF | TGTGCCAGCTCGTCGGACTCAAGCACAGATACGCAGTATTTT
- | TRBJ1-4 | - | 15 | TRBV9 | CASSATGTTNEKLFF | TGTGCCAGCAGCGCTACAGGGACGACTAATGAAAAACTGTTTTTT
- | TRBJ1-5 | - | 12 | TRBV7-2 | CASSPPGQPQHF | TGTGCCAGCAGCCCCCCGGGGCAGCCCCAGCATTTT
TRBD1 | TRBJ1-2 | - | 15 | TRBV7-2 | CASSLEGAGAYGYTF | TGTGCCAGCAGCTTAGAGGGGGCAGGGGCGTATGGCTACACCTTC
- | TRBJ1-2 | once | 15 | TRBV4-3 | CASSQAGGGATGYTF | TGCGCCAGCAGCCAGGCCGGTGGGGGGGCAACTGGCTACACCTTC
- | TRBJ2-7 | once | 13 | TRBV13 | CASRRLGVYEQYF | TGTGCCAGCAGACGACTGGGAGTTTACGAGCAGTACTTC
- | TRBJ1-1 | - | 15 | TRBV4-1 | CASSQDPSPGTEAFF | TGCGCCAGCAGCCAAGATCCTAGCCCGGGTACTGAAGCTTTCTTT
- | TRBJ2-7 | - | 11 | TRBV7-2 | CASSLSIEQYF | TGTGCCAGCAGCTTATCCATCGAGCAGTACTTC
- | TRBJ2-1 | - | 12 | TRBV29-1 | CSVVPGVDEQFF | TGCAGCGTTGTCCCAGGGGTTGATGAGCAGTTCTTC
- | TRBJ2-6 | - | 15 | TRBV11-2 | CASRAGNSGANVLTF | TGTGCCAGCCGGGCCGGAAACTCTGGGGCCAACGTCCTGACTTTC
- | TRBJ1-6 | - | 14 | TRBV11-1 | CASSFRPSDSPLHF | TGTGCCAGCAGCTTTCGGCCGAGTGATTCACCCCTCCACTTT
- | TRBJ1-4 | - | 13 | TRBV5-6 | CASSLGGVEKLFF | TGTGCCAGCAGCTTGGGGGGAGTGGAAAAACTGTTTTTT
TRBD1 | TRBJ1-5 | - | 15 | TRBV7-2 | CASSLGDRGNQPQHF | TGTGCCAGCAGCTTGGGGGACAGGGGAAATCAGCCCCAGCATTTT
- | TRBJ2-5 | - | 16 | TRBV6-6 | CASSYQVAAVLETQYF | TGTGCCAGCAGTTACCAGGTAGCGGCGGTTCTCGAGACCCAGTACTTC
- | TRBJ2-2 | - | 15 | TRBV11-3 | CASSLTRAKGGELFF | TGTGCCAGCAGCTTAACCCGGGCCAAAGGCGGGGAGCTGTTTTTT
- | TRBJ1-5 | - | 13 | TRBV6-5 | CASSYGEGQPQHF | TGTGCCAGCAGTTACGGGGAAGGCCAGCCCCAGCATTTT
TRBD1 | TRBJ1-1 | - | 13 | TRBV5-1 | CASKGQGYTEAFF | TGCGCCAGCAAGGGACAGGGATATACTGAAGCTTTCTTT
- | TRBJ1-1 | - | 14 | TRBV7-2 | CASSPRTLNTEAFF | TGTGCCAGCAGCCCGCGGACGTTAAACACTGAAGCTTTCTTT
- | TRBJ1-1 | - | 13 | TRBV19 | CASSSTRDTEAFF | TGTGCCAGTAGTAGTACAAGAGACACTGAAGCTTTCTTT
- | TRBJ2-3 | - | 13 | TRBV6-6 | CASSYLSTDTQYF | TGTGCCAGCAGTTACCTTAGCACAGATACGCAGTATTTT
TRBD1 | TRBJ2-5 | - | 19 | TRBV11-2 | CASSRLAGGGTTLQETQYF | TGTGCCAGCAGTAGGTTGGCAGGGGGCGGTACGACCCTCCAAGAGACCCAGTACTTC
TRBD2 | TRBJ2-5 | - | 13 | TRBV2 | CASSAGGVETQYF | TGTGCCAGCAGTGCGGGGGGGGTCGAGACCCAGTACTTC
TRBD2 | TRBJ2-5 | - | 16 | TRBV6-5 | CASSSGLAGGLETQYF | TGTGCCAGCAGTTCGGGACTAGCGGGGGGTCTGGAGACCCAGTACTTC
- | TRBJ1-2 | - | 13 | TRBV13 | CASSLVKNYGYTF | TGTGCCAGCAGCTTGGTCAAAAACTATGGCTACACCTTC
- | TRBJ1-1 | - | 15 | TRBV9 | CASSVDGAWGTEAFF | TGTGCCAGCAGCGTAGATGGGGCGTGGGGCACTGAAGCTTTCTTT
- | TRBJ2-5 | - | 15 | TRBV5-6 | CASSPTVMYQETQYF | TGTGCCAGCAGCCCGACAGTTATGTACCAAGAGACCCAGTACTTC
- | TRBJ2-7 | - | 15 | TRBV7-2 | CASSLVAMTAYEQYF | TGTGCCAGCAGCTTAGTCGCCATGACAGCCTACGAGCAGTACTTC
TRBD2 | TRBJ2-7 | - | 16 | TRBV5-1 | CASSLRGGQRFYEQYF | TGCGCCAGCAGCTTACGGGGGGGCCAAAGATTTTACGAGCAGTACTTC
- | TRBJ2-1 | - | 13 | TRBV7-6 | CASSSTTIHEQFF | TGTGCCAGCAGCTCCACGACTATCCATGAGCAGTTCTTC
TRBD1 | TRBJ1-2 | - | 13 | TRBV19 | CASSLQGSDGYTF | TGTGCCAGTAGTCTACAGGGGAGTGATGGCTACACCTTC